The 10 T cell receptor beta chains listed next were all sequenced from one sample in a study of cytomegalovirus exposure and HLA in healthy donors (dated by TCRdb to between 2016 and 2019). Libraries were built with the immunoSEQ multiplex PCR assay. For the multiplex PCR, a mixture combining 60 forward primers for TCR Vbeta segments and 13 reverse primers for TCR Jbeta segments was used. The clones in this table, taken by TCRdb from immuneACCESS, are in-frame only. Not every clone is retained; where verified, under half of the shortfall comes from an unresolved V gene, and the cause of the rest is unknown. The sample table holds 150,000 to 200,000 clones, of which about nine tenths were seen once. The ten largest clones take up under 1.2% of the sample. The sequencing input was PBMCs. Receptors were obtained from a boy between 2 and 10 years old in good health and CMV-seronegative.

The genes are TRBV19 and TRBJ2-3, with 8 nucleotides matching TRBD2. The CDR3 covers 16 residues. Germline assignment: CDR1 LNHDA and CDR2 SQIVND (reference sequence). V dropped 7 bases and J dropped 0; count of bases not matched to a gene: 9. The DNA for the CDR3 is TGTGCCAGTAAAAGACGGGGGGGCCTGAGCACAGATACGCAGTATTTT. This gives the protein CASKRRGGLSTDTQYF.

J is TRBJ2-3 and V is TRBV27, with 7 bases matching TRBD2. The CDR3 loop spans 15 amino acids. The junction had 6 bases not matched to a gene; V was cut back by 5 bases and J by 1 base. Germline-derived CDR1 and CDR2 are MNHEY and SMNVEV (reference sequence). CDR3 region: CASSLTSARTDTQYF. The CDR3, as DNA: TGTGCCAGCAGTCTCACTAGCGCTCGCACAGATACGCAGTATTTT.

The V and J genes are TRBV14 and TRBJ2-1, with 7 bases matching TRBD2. Germline assignment: CDR1 SGHDN and CDR2 FVKESK. The ends lost 0 bases at V and 8 bases at J; junction bases unmatched: 16. The CDR3 is 18 amino acids. CDR3 region: CASSQDDWTRGYIDEQFF. DNA of the CDR3: TGTGCCAGCAGCCAAGACGATTGGACTAGGGGTTACATCGATGAGCAGTTCTTC. The whole variable domain, remainder taken from reference TRBV14 and TRBJ2-1, is EAGVTQFPSHSVIEKGQTVTLRCDPISGHDNLYWYRRVMGKEIKFLLHFVKESKQDESGMPNNRFLAERTGGTYSTLKVQPAELEDSGVYFCASSQDDWTRGYIDEQFFGPGTRLTVL.

The rearrangement links TRBV6-5 to TRBJ1-6, with D perhaps matching TRBD1 (5 bases). CDR3 length equals 15 residues. V lost 7 bases and J 2 bases, leaving 12 bases between the germline ends. Germline values: CDR1 MNHEY, CDR2 SVGAGI. CDR3 region: CASKERGAYNSPLHF. As DNA, the CDR3 is TGTGCCAGCAAGGAACGGGGGGCCTATAATTCACCCCTCCACTTT.

V and J are TRBV14 and TRBJ2-7, with TRBD2 identical over 7 bases. The CDR3 has 14 amino acids. Trimming took 3 bases from V and 0 from J; bases not matched to a gene: 2. The germline V gene encodes CDR1 SGHDN and CDR2 FVKESK. CDR3 sequence: CASSHWTSSYEQYF. As DNA, the CDR3 is TGTGCCAGCAGCCACTGGACTAGCTCCTACGAGCAGTACTTC.

J is TRBJ2-5 and V is TRBV18, with 9 bases that match TRBD1. J lost 5 bases, V lost 4 bases, and 2 bases had no gene match. This CDR3 contains 13 residues. CDR1 is KGHSH and CDR2 is LQKENI in the germline V gene. CDR3 protein: CASSRGQGETQYF. The CDR3, as DNA: TGTGCCAGCTCACGAGGACAGGGGGAGACCCAGTACTTC.

This sequence joins TRBV5-6 and TRBJ2-7, with TRBD1 matching over 10 bases. The V and J ends lost 5 bases and 4 bases, in that order; junction bases with no gene match: 9. This CDR3 is built from 15 residues. The germline V gene has CDR1 SGHDT and CDR2 YYEEEE. CDR3 residues: CASSLGQGIKYEQYF. CDR3 bases: TGTGCCAGCAGTCTGGGACAGGGGATAAAATACGAGCAGTACTTC.

This clone was counted once. V is TRBV7-6 and J is TRBJ2-2; D ambiguous. CDR3 length equals 12 residues. The V and J ends lost 3 bases and 7 bases respectively, with 6 bases between them. Germline lookup yields CDR1 SGHVS and CDR2 FNYEAQ. The CDR3 loop reads CASSFSFGELFF. The DNA of the CDR3 is TGTGCCAGCAGCTTCTCCTTCGGGGAGCTGTTTTTT.

The genes are TRBV4-2 and TRBJ2-7, with 8 bases lining up with TRBD2. The CDR3 loop spans 15 amino acids. V shed 3 bases, J shed 5 bases, and the junction held 9 bases outside the gene matches. Germline lookup yields CDR1 LGHNA and CDR2 YNFKEQ. CDR3 sequence: CASSQARGGAHEQYF. In DNA, the CDR3 is TGTGCCAGCAGCCAGGCCCGGGGGGGGGCCCACGAGCAGTACTTC.

The table lists this clone with a few counts. This rearrangement joins TRBV2 to TRBJ1-1; no firm D call. Germline V lookup: CDR1 SNHLY, CDR2 FYNNEI. The CDR3 covers 14 residues. The V and J ends lost 2 bases and 4 bases respectively, with 11 bases between them. The CDR3 DNA is TGTGCCAGCAGTGAAATGGTGGAGGGCACTGAAGCTTTCTTT. Its protein is CASSEMVEGTEAFF.